These 5 T cell receptor beta chains share one sample of origin, sequenced in a study of vaccination and CD4 T cells after COVID-19. Regarding treatment: roughly 11-day PBMC culture with coronavirus spike peptide pools or control peptides (ViraFEST assay). Oncomine TCR Beta short-read sequencing was applied to DNA from cultured CD4+ T cells. TCRdb ran MiXCR on the PCR reads and lists one entry per CDR3 protein. This sample has around 16,000 distinct CDR3 sequences, with around 50% found just once. Which antigens these TCRs recognize remains unknown. The input for sequencing was CD4+ T cells from blood, cultured in vitro, taken before SARS-CoV-2 vaccination. These TCRs come from a human donor who had recovered from COVID-19.

V is TRBV5-4 and J is TRBJ1-2; D not resolved. CDR3 length: 14 residues. Trimming left V 0 bases short and J 1 base short, with 7 bases between. Per germline, CDR1 SGHNT and CDR2 YYREEE (reference sequence). CDR3 in DNA: TGTGCCAGCAGCTTGGGCGGAAGTAACTATGGCTACACCTTC. Its protein product is CASSLGGSNYGYTF.

V gene TRBV7-2 combines with J gene TRBJ2-3; TRBD1 agrees at 8 bases. The V gene end was trimmed by 4 bases and the J gene end by 1 base; junction bases not matched to a gene: 1. CDR1 and CDR2 from the germline V gene are SGHTA and FQGNSA. The length of the CDR3 is 14 residues. The CDR3 DNA reads as TGTGCCAGCAGCTCGGACAGGGGCACAGATACGCAGTATTTT. The encoded protein is CASSSDRGTDTQYF.

This clonotype was seen only a few times. The chain is built from TRBV7-9 and TRBJ2-3; tentative D call: TRBD1 (6 bases). Per the germline V gene, CDR1 is SEHNR and CDR2 is FQNEAQ (reference sequence). The V gene lost 4 bases and the J gene lost 3 bases, with 11 bases spanning the gap. There are 14 residues in the CDR3. CDR3 sequence reads: CASSSRGGTDTQYF. The CDR3 DNA sequence: TGTGCCAGCAGCTCCAGGGGCGGAACAGATACGCAGTATTTT.

This clonotype has only a few counts. The rearrangement uses TRBV6-5 and TRBJ1-5; D is ambiguous. The CDR3 spans 13 residues. Germline lookup yields CDR1 MNHEY and CDR2 SVGAGI. V gave up 0 bases and J gave up 6 bases, with 6 bases separating them. CDR3 loop: CASSYSGTQPQHF. The CDR3, as DNA: TGTGCCAGCAGTTACTCAGGTACTCAGCCCCAGCATTTT.

This chain uses TRBV4-3 with TRBJ2-7, with D hard to call. The germline CDR1 and CDR2 sequences are LGHNA and YSLEER. Trimming left V 0 bases short and J 5 bases short, with 5 bases between. The CDR3 consists of 12 residues. The DNA for the CDR3 is TGCGCCAGCAGCCAAGATGGGAACGAGCAGTACTTC. Protein sequence: CASSQDGNEQYF.